This T cell receptor (beta chain) was obtained from a study of cytomegalovirus exposure and HLA in healthy donors. The wider study: A preliminary data release comprised tens of millions of unique TCRs obtained from HLA-typed donors. Overall study results and limits: Most of the TCR beta V segments (in an earlier analysis) were productive either about 87% or about 30% of the time. Reported results showed that the classifier diagnosed cytomegalovirus status with high specificity and sensitivity. Excluded were some V segments that proved indistinguishable, including TRBV6-2 and TRBV6-3.

The table lists this clone with a count of one. Its matching antigen is unknown. V shed 2 bases and J shed 5 bases, with 18 bases lying between them. The CDR3 loop spans 16 amino acids. Germline V lookup: CDR1 SGHAT, CDR2 FQNNGV. The primer mix had 60 Vbeta and 13 Jbeta primers. This table comes from immunoSEQ multiplex PCR, and its TCRdb copy is limited to in-frame clones, with some not included. The data show some 150,000 clones, roughly four fifths seen once. The material sequenced was PBMCs. This clonotype was obtained from a man aged 50 to 60 in good health and CMV-seropositive. This chain links TRBV11-2 with TRBJ2-5, with D maybe TRBD2 (6 bases). Here the CDR3 DNA reads TGTGCCAGCAGCTTAACCCCTTCGACTAGTGGGGAGACCCAGTACTTC. Protein sequence: CASSLTPSTSGETQYF.